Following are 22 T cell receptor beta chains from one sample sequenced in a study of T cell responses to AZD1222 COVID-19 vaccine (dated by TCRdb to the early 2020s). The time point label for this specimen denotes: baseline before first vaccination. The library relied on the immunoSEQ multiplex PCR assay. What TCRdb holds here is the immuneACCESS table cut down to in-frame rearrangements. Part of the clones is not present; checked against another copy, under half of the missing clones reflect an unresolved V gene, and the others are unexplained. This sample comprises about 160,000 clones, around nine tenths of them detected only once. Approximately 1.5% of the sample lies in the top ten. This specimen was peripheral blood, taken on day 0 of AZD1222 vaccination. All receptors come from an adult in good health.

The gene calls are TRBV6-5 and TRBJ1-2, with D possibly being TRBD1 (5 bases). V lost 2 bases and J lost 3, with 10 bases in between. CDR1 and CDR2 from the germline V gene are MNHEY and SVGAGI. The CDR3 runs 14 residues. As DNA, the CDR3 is TGTGCCAGCAGTTACAGCGGGGCAGACTATGGCTACACCTTC. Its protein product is CASSYSGADYGYTF.

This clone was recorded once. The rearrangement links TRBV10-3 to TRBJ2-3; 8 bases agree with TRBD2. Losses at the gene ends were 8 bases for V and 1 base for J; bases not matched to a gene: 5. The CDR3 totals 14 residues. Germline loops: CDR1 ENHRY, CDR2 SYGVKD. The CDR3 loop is CAIGGAGGTDTQYF. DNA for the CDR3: TGTGCCATCGGGGGAGCGGGGGGCACAGATACGCAGTATTTT.

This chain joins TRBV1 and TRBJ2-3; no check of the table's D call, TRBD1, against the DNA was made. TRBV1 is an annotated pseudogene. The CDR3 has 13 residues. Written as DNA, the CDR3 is TGCGCTACCCCGTCCAGGGGCACAGATACGCAGTATTTT. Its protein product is CATPSRGTDTQYF.

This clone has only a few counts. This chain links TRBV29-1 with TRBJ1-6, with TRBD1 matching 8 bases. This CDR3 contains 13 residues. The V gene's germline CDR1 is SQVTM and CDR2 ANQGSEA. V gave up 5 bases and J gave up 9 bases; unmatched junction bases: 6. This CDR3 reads CSVQGQEGSPLHF. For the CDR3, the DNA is TGCAGCGTTCAGGGACAGGAGGGTTCACCCCTCCACTTT.

CDR3 amino acids: CASSKGPGSYNEQFF. The CDR3 DNA reads TGTGCCAGCAGCAAGGGGCCAGGCTCCTACAATGAGCAGTTCTTC. The V call is TRBV7-9, the J call TRBJ2-1; TRBD1 might be the D (5 bases). With 5 bases removed from V and 0 bases from J, the gap between germline ends came to 11 bases. The CDR3 is 15 amino acids. From germline, CDR1 is SEHNR and CDR2 FQNEAQ (reference sequence).

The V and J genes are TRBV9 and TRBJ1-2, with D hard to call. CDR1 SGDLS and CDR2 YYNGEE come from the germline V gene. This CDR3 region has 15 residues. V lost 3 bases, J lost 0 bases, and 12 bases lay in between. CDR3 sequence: CASSGFRGTNYGYTF. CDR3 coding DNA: TGTGCCAGCAGCGGCTTTCGAGGGACTAACTATGGCTACACCTTC.

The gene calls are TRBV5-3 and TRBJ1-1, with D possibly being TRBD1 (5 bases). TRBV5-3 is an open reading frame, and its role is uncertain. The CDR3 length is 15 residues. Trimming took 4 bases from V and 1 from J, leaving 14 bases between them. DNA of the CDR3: TGTGCCAGAAGCCGTACGGGGCAGGAGAACACTGAAGCTTTCTTT. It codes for CARSRTGQENTEAFF.

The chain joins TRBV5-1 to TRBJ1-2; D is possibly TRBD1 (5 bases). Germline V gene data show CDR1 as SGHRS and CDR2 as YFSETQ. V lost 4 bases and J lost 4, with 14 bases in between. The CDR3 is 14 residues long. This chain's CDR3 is CASSPGDDSYGYTF. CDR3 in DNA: TGCGCCAGCAGCCCGGGGGACGATTCCTATGGCTACACCTTC.

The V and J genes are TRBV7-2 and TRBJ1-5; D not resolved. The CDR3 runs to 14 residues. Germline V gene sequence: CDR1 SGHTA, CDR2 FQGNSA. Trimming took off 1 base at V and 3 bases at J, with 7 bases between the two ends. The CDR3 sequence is CASSLVSYNQPQHF. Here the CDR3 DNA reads TGTGCCAGCAGCTTAGTCAGCTACAATCAGCCCCAGCATTTT.

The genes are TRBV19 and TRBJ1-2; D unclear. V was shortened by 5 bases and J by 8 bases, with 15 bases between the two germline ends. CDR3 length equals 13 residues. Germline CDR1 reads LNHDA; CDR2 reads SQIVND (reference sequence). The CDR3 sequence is CASSHSGRRGYTF. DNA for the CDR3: TGTGCCAGTAGTCACTCGGGCAGGAGAGGCTACACCTTC.

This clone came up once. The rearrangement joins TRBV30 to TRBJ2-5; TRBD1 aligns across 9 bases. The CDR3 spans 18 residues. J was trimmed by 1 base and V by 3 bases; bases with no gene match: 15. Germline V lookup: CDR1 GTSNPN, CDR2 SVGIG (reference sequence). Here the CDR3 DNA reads TGTGCCTGGAGCCGGGACAGGGTACCCCTAGTCATCCAAGAGACCCAGTACTTC. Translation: CAWSRDRVPLVIQETQYF.

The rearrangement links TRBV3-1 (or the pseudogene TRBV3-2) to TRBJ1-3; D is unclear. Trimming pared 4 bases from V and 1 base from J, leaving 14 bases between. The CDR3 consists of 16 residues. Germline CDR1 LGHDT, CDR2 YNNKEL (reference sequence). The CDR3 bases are TGTGCCAGCAGCCGAATGGGGTTTGGGTCTGGAAACACCATATATTTT. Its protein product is CASSRMGFGSGNTIYF.

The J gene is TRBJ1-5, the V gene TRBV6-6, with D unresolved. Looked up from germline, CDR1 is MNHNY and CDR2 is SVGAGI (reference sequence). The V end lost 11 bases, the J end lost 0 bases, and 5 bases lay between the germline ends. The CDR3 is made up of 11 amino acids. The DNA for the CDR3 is TGTGCCGGCGGTAGCAATCAGCCCCAGCATTTT. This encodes CAGGSNQPQHF.

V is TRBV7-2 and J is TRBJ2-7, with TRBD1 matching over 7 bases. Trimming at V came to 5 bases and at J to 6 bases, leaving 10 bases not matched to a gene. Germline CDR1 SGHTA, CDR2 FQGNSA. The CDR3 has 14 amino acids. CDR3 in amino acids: CASSPQTGAGEQYF. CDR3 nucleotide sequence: TGTGCCAGCAGCCCCCAAACAGGGGCCGGCGAGCAGTACTTC.

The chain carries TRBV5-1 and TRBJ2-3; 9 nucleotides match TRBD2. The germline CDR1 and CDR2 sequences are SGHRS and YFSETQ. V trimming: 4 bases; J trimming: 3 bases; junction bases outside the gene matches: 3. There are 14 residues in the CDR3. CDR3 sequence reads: CASSTTSGTDTQYF. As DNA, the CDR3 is TGCGCCAGCAGCACGACTAGCGGTACAGATACGCAGTATTTT.

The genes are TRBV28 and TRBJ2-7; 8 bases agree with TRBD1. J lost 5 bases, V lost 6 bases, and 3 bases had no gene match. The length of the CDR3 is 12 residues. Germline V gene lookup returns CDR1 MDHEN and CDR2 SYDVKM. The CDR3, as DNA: TGTGCCAGCAGAAAGACAGGGGACGAGCAGTACTTC. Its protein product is CASRKTGDEQYF.

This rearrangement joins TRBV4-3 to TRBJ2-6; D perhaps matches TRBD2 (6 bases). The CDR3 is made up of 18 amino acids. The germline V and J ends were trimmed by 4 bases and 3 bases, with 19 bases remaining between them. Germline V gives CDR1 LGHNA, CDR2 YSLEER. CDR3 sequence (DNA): TGCGCCAGCAGCCGGGCGTCTTGGGGAGGCGGTGGGGCCAACGTCCTGACTTTC. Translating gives CASSRASWGGGGANVLTF.

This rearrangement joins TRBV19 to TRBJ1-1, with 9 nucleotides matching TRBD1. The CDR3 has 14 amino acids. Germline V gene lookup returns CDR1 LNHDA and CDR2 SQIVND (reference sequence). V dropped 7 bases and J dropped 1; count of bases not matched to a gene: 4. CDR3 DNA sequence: TGTGCCAGTAAGGCGACAGGGGGGAACACTGAAGCTTTCTTT. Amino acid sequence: CASKATGGNTEAFF.

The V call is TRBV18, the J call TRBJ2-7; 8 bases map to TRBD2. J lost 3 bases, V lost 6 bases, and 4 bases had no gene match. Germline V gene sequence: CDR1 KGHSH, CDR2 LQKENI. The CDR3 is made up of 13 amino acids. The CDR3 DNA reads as TGTGCCAGCTCCTCGAGCGGGGGCTACGAGCAGTACTTC. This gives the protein CASSSSGGYEQYF.

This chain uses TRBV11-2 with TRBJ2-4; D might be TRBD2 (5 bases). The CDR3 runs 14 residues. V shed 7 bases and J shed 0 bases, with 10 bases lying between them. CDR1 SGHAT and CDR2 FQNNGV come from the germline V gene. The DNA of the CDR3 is TGTGCCAGCACGAACCGGGAAGCCAAAAACATTCAGTACTTC. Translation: CASTNREAKNIQYF.

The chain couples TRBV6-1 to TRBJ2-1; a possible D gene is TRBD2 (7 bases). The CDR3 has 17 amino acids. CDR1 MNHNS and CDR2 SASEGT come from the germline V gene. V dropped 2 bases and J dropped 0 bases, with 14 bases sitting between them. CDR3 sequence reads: CASSEWGGFSSYNEQFF. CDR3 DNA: TGTGCCAGCAGTGAATGGGGGGGCTTCAGCTCCTACAATGAGCAGTTCTTC.

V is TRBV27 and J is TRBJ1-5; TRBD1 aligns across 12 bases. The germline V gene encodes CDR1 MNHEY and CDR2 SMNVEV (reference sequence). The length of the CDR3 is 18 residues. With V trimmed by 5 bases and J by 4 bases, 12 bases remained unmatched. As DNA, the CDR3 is TGTGCCAGCAGTAACCAACCGGGACAGGGGGCTGGGAATCAGCCCCAGCATTTT. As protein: CASSNQPGQGAGNQPQHF.